The following is a TCR beta chain sequence with its context. Steroid-refractory graft-versus-host disease after allogeneic hematopoietic cell transplant qualified adults for prospective research-autopsy enrollment. The data derive from a study of tissue T cells after allogeneic stem cell transplantation. Trimming shortened V by 2 bases and J by 9 bases, and 7 bases separated the two germline ends. CDR3 length equals 12 residues. Repertoires were generated with immunoSEQ multiplex PCR, while TCRdb's copy carries only in-frame clones and drops some. The table shows around 1,200 clones, with roughly 65% occurring only once.

The receptor was derived from a male patient at least 60 years old with steroid-refractory graft-versus-host disease after an allogeneic stem cell transplant. Part of the T cell pool may stem from the graft donor. The sequencing used stomach tissue, collected at autopsy. The rearrangement joins TRBV12-3 or TRBV12-4 to TRBJ1-4; no firm D call. The CDR3 sequence: CASSLPNKKLFF. The DNA of the CDR3 is TGTGCCAGCAGTTTACCCAACAAAAAACTGTTTTTT.